This TCR beta chain comes out of a study of blood T cells in healthy people across ages. Overall study context: About one barcoded beta molecule per two T cells came from capture by template switching. Study findings and constraints: Estimated diversity across one million T cells was deemed an underestimate.

Donation came from healthy Caucasian individuals in Russia who were aged roughly 6 to 95. For this clonotype: The antigen is not known.

There are 15 residues in the CDR3. The V end was cut by 3 bases, the J end by 6 bases, with 15 bases between. The germline CDR1 and CDR2 sequences are SGHDT and YYEEEE. With a J-beta primer mix and a sample-barcoded 5' primer, a second PCR ran about 7 to 12 cycles. Each TCR beta cDNA got a 12-nucleotide random molecular identifier. MiXCR was run by TCRdb on the 5' RACE reads, yielding one entry per CDR3 protein. The sample includes some 1.8 million distinct CDR3 sequences, roughly 43% of them seen just once. The sequenced sample was blood. The chain uses TRBV5-6 and TRBJ2-2; D might be TRBD2 (6 bases). The sequence was obtained from a human donor in good health. In DNA form, the CDR3 reads TGTGCCAGCAGCTATTCGTGGAGGGCGTCCGGGGAGCTGTTTTTT. Its protein is CASSYSWRASGELFF.